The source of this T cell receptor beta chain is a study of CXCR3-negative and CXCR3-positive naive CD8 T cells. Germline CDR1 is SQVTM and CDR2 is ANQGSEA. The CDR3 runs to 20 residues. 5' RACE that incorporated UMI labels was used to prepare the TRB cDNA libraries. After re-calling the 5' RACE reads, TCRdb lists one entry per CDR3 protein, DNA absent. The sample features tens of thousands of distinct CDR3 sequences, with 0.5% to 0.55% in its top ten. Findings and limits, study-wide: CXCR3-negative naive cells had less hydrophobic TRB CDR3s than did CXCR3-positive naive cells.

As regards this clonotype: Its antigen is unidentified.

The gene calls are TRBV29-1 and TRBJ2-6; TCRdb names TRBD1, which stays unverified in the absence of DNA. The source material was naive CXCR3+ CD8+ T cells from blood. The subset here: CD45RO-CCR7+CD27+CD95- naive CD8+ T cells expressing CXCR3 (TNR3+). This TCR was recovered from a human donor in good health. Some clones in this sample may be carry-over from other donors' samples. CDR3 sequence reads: CSVEDASQWGPFSGANVLTF.